This note documents a single T cell receptor beta chain sequence. The antigen is unknown. The entry originates in a study of cytomegalovirus exposure and HLA in healthy donors. Study outcomes and limitations: Indistinguishability led to the exclusion of some V segments, TRBV6-2 and TRBV6-3 included. A likely sequencing artifact accounted for one observed cluster of highly shared sequence variants. Clonal expansion, a later analysis showed, was greater in HLA-associated TCR beta chains than in equally common others. TCR sequences were mostly rare, though some public TCRs occurred in many donors.

PCR primers comprised 60 Vbeta and 13 Jbeta primers. Generated by immunoSEQ multiplex PCR, the TCRdb table keeps only in-frame clones and is missing some. This sample has 150,000 or so clones, with approximately 75% found just once. Trimming stripped 4 bases from V and 3 bases from J, with 18 bases between. Germline CDR1 MGHRA, CDR2 YSYEKL. This CDR3 spans 16 amino acids. The clonotype comes from a girl aged 5-17 years in good health and CMV-seronegative. Sample: PBMCs. The V call is TRBV4-1, the J call TRBJ1-1, with D perhaps matching TRBD1 (5 bases). This chain's CDR3 is CASSLPSQGRYTEAFF. CDR3 sequence (DNA): TGCGCCAGCAGCCTCCCGAGCCAGGGCCGGTACACTGAAGCTTTCTTT.